The 4 T cell receptor beta chains presented below share a single source sample, sequenced in a study of cytomegalovirus exposure and HLA in healthy donors. With 60 Vbeta and 13 Jbeta primers, the PCR was carried out. Sequencing used immunoSEQ multiplex PCR; TCRdb keeps in-frame clones, though not all of them. The sample holds approximately 150,000 clones, 75% to 90% seen once. The specimen sequenced was PBMCs. These receptors were collected from a human donor in good health.

CDR3: CASSFGGTGEKLFF. CDR3 nucleotides: TGCGCCAGCAGCTTCGGGGGGACGGGAGAAAAACTGTTTTTT. The rearrangement uses TRBV5-1 and TRBJ1-4; a possible D gene is TRBD1 (5 bases). This CDR3 contains 14 residues. With 2 bases removed from V and 8 bases from J, the gap between germline ends came to 13 bases. Germline CDR1 is SGHRS and CDR2 is YFSETQ.

This chain uses TRBV7-8 with TRBJ2-5; 8 positions agree with TRBD1. The end of the DNA fits TRBJ2-7 better, so the J call may be wrong. Per germline, CDR1 SGHVS and CDR2 FQNEAQ. The CDR3 contains 14 residues. The DNA for the CDR3 is TGTGCCAGCACCGCCGGGACAGGCCCCTACGAGCAGTACTTC. It is translated as CASTAGTGPYEQYF.

To note about this clone: One end of the junction fails to match germline, which may point to a read error. V usage is TRBV6-5 and J usage is TRBJ1-1; D might be TRBD1 (5 bases). Looked up from germline, CDR1 is MNHEY and CDR2 is SVGAGI. The CDR3 covers 16 residues. The CDR3 DNA sequence: TGTGCCAGCAGTTACTCGTTCGTGGGGGGGAACGCTGAAGCTTTCTTT. Protein product: CASSYSFVGGNAEAFF.

This clone has a handful of counts. This rearrangement joins TRBV4-3 to TRBJ2-7, with TRBD2 matching 7 bases. Unmatched junction bases numbered 4, after V lost 0 bases and J lost 2 bases. The CDR3 totals 15 residues. Looked up from germline, CDR1 is LGHNA and CDR2 is YSLEER. This CDR3 is CASSQESGAAYEQYF. CDR3 nucleotides: TGCGCCAGCAGCCAAGAGAGCGGGGCCGCCTACGAGCAGTACTTC.